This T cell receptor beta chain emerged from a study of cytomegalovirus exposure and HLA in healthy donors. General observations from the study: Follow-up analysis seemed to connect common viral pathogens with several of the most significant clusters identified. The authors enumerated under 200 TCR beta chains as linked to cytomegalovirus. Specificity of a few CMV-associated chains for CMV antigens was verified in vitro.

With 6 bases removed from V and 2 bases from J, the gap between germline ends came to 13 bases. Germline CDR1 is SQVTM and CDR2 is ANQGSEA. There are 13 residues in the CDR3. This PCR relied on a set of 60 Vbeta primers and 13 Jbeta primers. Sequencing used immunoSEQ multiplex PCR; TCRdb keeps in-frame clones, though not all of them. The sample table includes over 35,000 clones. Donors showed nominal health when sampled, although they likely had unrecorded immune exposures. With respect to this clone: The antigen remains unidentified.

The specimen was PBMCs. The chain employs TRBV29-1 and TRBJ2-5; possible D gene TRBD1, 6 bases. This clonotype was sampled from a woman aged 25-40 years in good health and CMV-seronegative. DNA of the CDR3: TGCAGCGTAGGACAGTTACTTCAAGAGACCCAGTACTTC. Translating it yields CSVGQLLQETQYF.